A selection of T cell receptor beta chains follows, all from one sample in a study of cytomegalovirus exposure and HLA in healthy donors. Libraries were prepared by immunoSEQ multiplex PCR; TCRdb keeps only in-frame clonotypes and omits some of them. This sample carries 140,000 to 150,000 clones, about 80% of them seen once, and the ten largest clones take about 1.8%. Sequenced: PBMCs. The receptors originated from a woman in her 30s in good health and CMV-seronegative. CDR3s include the opening cysteine and the closing phenylalanine or tryptophan. D genes are given only for firm matches. Size tells how often a clone was seen (once, few, many) or the class of an expanded clone, and some rows leave it out.

>TRBJ2-2|NA|TRBV27|TRBD1
TGTGCCAGCAGTTGGTGGCCGAGGACAGGGCGATTGAACACCGGGGAGCTGTTTTTT
CASSWWPRTGRLNTGELFF
>TRBJ2-7|NA|TRBV19|NA
TGTGCCAGTAGTATAGGACCACAGTTCGAGCAGTACTTC
CASSIGPQFEQYF
>TRBJ1-2|NA|TRBV5-4|TRBD1
TGTGCCAGCAGCTTGGCCGGGACAGGGGGACTTTTCCGTGGCTACACCTTC
CASSLAGTGGLFRGYTF
>TRBJ2-4|NA|TRBV9|TRBD2
TGTGCCAGCAGCCCACAAACTAGCGTGGGGGAAAACATTCAGTACTTC
CASSPQTSVGENIQYF
>TRBJ2-5|NA|TRBV25-1|NA
TGTGCCAGCACCACGACGGCGGCTGTACACTTC
CASTTTAAVHF
>TRBJ1-4|NA|TRBV6-1|TRBD1
TGTGCCAGCAGTGACCTTATAGGACAGGGGGGTGAAAAACTGTTTTTT
CASSDLIGQGGEKLFF
>TRBJ2-1|few|TRBV6-1|TRBD2
TGTGCCAGCAGCTTAGCGGGGGGAGCCTACAATGAGCAGTTCTTC
CASSLAGGAYNEQFF
>TRBJ2-1|NA|TRBV4-1|TRBD2
TGCGCCAGCAGCCAAAGCGGGGGGGCCGTGAATGAGCAGTTCTTC
CASSQSGGAVNEQFF
>TRBJ2-3|NA|TRBV15|NA
TGTGCCACCAGCGAGATCCCGGGGTCCACAGATACGCAGTATTTT
CATSEIPGSTDTQYF
>TRBJ1-4|NA|TRBV27|TRBD1
TGTGCCAGCAGTTTATTGCCGGGACAGGGGGCAGGAAAACTGTTTTTT
CASSLLPGQGAGKLFF
>TRBJ1-4|NA|TRBV5-1|TRBD1
TGCGCCAGCAGCTTGAGGACAGGTCGGGAGGGTGAAAAACTGTTTTTT
CASSLRTGREGEKLFF
>TRBJ2-1|NA|TRBV18|NA
TGTGCCAGCTCACCAATCCTTTACAATGAGCAGTTCTTC
CASSPILYNEQFF
>TRBJ1-6|once|TRBV28|NA
TGTGCCAGCCGGGGAGGGGGTAATTCACCCCTCCACTTT
CASRGGGNSPLHF
>TRBJ1-5|NA|TRBV6-4|TRBD1
TGTGCCAGCATCTATTACGGGACAGGTATGGGGAGCAATCAGCCCCAGCATTTT
CASIYYGTGMGSNQPQHF
>TRBJ1-1|NA|TRBV5-5|NA
TGTGCCAGCCGGAGGGGACCAGGAGAACCCACTGAAGCTTTCTTT
CASRRGPGEPTEAFF
>TRBJ1-1|NA|TRBV9|NA
TGTGCCAGCAGCGTGGGGCAGATGAACACTGAAGCTTTCTTT
CASSVGQMNTEAFF
>TRBJ1-2|NA|TRBV7-6|TRBD1
TGTGCCAGCAGCTCGGGACAGGGTTTTGGTGGCTACACCTTC
CASSSGQGFGGYTF
>TRBJ1-2|NA|TRBV11-1|TRBD1
TGTGCCAGCAGCGACTCCGACAGGGGAGACTATGGCTACACCTTC
CASSDSDRGDYGYTF
>TRBJ1-6|NA|TRBV7-8|NA
TGTGCCAGCAGCGGCCCAGTCAATAATTCACCCCTCCACTTT
CASSGPVNNSPLHF
>TRBJ2-1|once|TRBV6-1|TRBD2
TGTGCCAGCAGCGCCGGGACTAGCGCTTACAATGAGCAGTTCTTC
CASSAGTSAYNEQFF
>TRBJ2-2|NA|TRBV9|TRBD2
TGTGCCAGCAGCGTTACCGGGACTAGCGGGGTTTCAACCGGGGAGCTGTTTTTT
CASSVTGTSGVSTGELFF
>TRBJ1-5|NA|TRBV19|NA
TGTGCCAGTACGCCGCCCCGGCAGGGTGGCAATCAGCCCCAGCATTTT
CASTPPRQGGNQPQHF
>TRBJ1-1|NA|TRBV11-2|NA
TGTGCCAGCAGCTTTCAGGGAGGGACTGAAGCTTTCTTT
CASSFQGGTEAFF
>TRBJ2-2|NA|TRBV5-1|TRBD1
TGCGCCAGCAGCCTCACAAACAGGGGGCTTGGCACCGGGGAGCTGTTTTTT
CASSLTNRGLGTGELFF
>TRBJ1-6|NA|TRBV7-6|NA
TGTGCCAGCAGCTTAGCCCAGGTCGGGGATGGTTCACCCCTCCACTTT
CASSLAQVGDGSPLHF
>TRBJ2-7|NA|TRBV5-1|TRBD1
TGCGCCAGCAGCACCCGACAGGGCCCTAATGAGCAGTACTTC
CASSTRQGPNEQYF
>TRBJ1-2|NA|TRBV19|NA
TGTGCCAGTAGTAGGGATCGACAGAGGATGTCCTTC
CASSRDRQRMSF
>TRBJ1-5|NA|TRBV29-1|NA
TGCAGCGTTCAGGGCCCGGAGCCCCAGCATTTT
CSVQGPEPQHF
>TRBJ2-1|NA|TRBV9|TRBD2
TGTGCCAGCAGCGGGGGACTAGCAGGAAATGAGCAGTTCTTC
CASSGGLAGNEQFF
>TRBJ1-1|NA|TRBV5-1|TRBD1
TGCGCCAGCAGCCAGACAGGGACATCCACTGAAGCTTTCTTT
CASSQTGTSTEAFF
>TRBJ2-7|once|TRBV30|NA
TGTGCCTGGTCAAACAGGGTCGAGCAGTACTTC
CAWSNRVEQYF
>TRBJ2-7|NA|TRBV5-1|TRBD1
TGCGCCAGTTACCCACAGGGGGCGCGACACGAGCAGTACTTC
CASYPQGARHEQYF
>TRBJ2-7|few|TRBV27|NA
TGTGCCAGCAGTTTATTGGGTGGAGCCTCCTACGAGCAGTACTTC
CASSLLGGASYEQYF
>TRBJ2-1|NA|TRBV13|TRBD1
TGTGCCAGCAGCTTAAGTTACCGGGACAGGGCTCTTTGGGCCCCTTTCAATGAGCAGTTCTTC
CASSLSYRDRALWAPFNEQFF
>TRBJ2-6|NA|TRBV6-6|NA
TGTGCCAGCAGCCCTACTCAAGGGGCTGGGGCCAACGTCCTGACTTTC
CASSPTQGAGANVLTF
>TRBJ2-2|NA|TRBV4-1|TRBD1
TGCGCCAGCAGCCACAGGGGGCAAGGGGGTACCGGGGAGCTGTTTTTT
CASSHRGQGGTGELFF
>TRBJ2-5|NA|TRBV30|TRBD1
TGTGCCTGGAGGGGTCCGGGACAGACAAAAGAGACCCAGTACTTC
CAWRGPGQTKETQYF
>TRBJ1-1|once|TRBV5-1|TRBD1
TGCGCCAGCAGCTTCCAACAGGGGACGGTCACTGAAGCTTTCTTT
CASSFQQGTVTEAFF
>TRBJ1-6|few|TRBV9|NA
TGTGCCAGCAGCTCTACCCGCCTAGGGGCTTCGACGGATTCACCCCTCCACTTT
CASSSTRLGASTDSPLHF
>TRBJ1-2|NA|TRBV6-1|TRBD1
TGTGCCAGCAGCAGGGACAGGGCGGCCAACTATGGCTACACCTTC
CASSRDRAANYGYTF
>TRBJ1-1|NA|TRBV10-3|NA
TGTGCCATCAGTGAACAGGTGGCGAACACTGAAGCTTTCTTT
CAISEQVANTEAFF
>TRBJ1-5|few|TRBV6-5|TRBD1
TGTGCCAGCAGGGTAGGGGGCGGGCAGCCCCAGCATTTT
CASRVGGGQPQHF
>TRBJ1-1|NA|TRBV29-1|TRBD1
TGCAGCGGTTTACAGGGGTCGAACACTGAAGCTTTCTTT
CSGLQGSNTEAFF
>TRBJ2-1|once|TRBV2|TRBD1
TGTGCCTTACAGGGGAGTCCCTACAATGAGCAGTTCTTC
CALQGSPYNEQFF
>TRBJ1-6|few|TRBV12-5|TRBD1
TGTGCTAGTGGCCGGGGACAGGCCGGACCCCTCCACTTT
CASGRGQAGPLHF
>TRBJ2-4|NA|TRBV6-1|NA
TGTGCCAGCAGTGAATGGGGGCAAAACATTCAGTACTTC
CASSEWGQNIQYF
>TRBJ2-1|few|TRBV9|TRBD1
TGTGCCAGCAGCGTACTTACAGGGGGCTCCTACAATGAGCAGTTCTTC
CASSVLTGGSYNEQFF
>TRBJ2-1|NA|TRBV2|NA
TGTGCCAGCAGTTTCCAGGGGAATGAGCAGTTCTTC
CASSFQGNEQFF
>TRBJ1-1|NA|TRBV10-3|TRBD1
TGTGCCATCAGTGAGTCTAGGGGGCTGTCATCCCGGGCTTTCTTT
CAISESRGLSSRAFF
>TRBJ2-3|NA|TRBV11-3|TRBD1
TGTGCCAGCAGCTTAGATGGGGACAGCTTCACAGATACGCAGTATTTT
CASSLDGDSFTDTQYF